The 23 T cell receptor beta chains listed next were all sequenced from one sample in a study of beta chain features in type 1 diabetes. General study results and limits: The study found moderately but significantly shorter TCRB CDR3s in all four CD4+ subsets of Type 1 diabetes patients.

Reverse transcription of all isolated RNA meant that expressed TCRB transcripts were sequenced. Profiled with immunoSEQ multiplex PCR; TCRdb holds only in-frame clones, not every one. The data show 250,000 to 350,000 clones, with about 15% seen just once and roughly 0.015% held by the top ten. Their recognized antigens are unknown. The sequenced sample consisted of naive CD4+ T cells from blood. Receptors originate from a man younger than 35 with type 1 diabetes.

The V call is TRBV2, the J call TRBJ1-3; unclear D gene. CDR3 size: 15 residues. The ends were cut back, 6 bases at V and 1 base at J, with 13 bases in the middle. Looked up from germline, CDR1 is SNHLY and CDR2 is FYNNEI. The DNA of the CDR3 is TGTGCCAGCAGGCGTTCAGCGCCGTCTGGAAACACCATATATTTT. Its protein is CASRRSAPSGNTIYF.

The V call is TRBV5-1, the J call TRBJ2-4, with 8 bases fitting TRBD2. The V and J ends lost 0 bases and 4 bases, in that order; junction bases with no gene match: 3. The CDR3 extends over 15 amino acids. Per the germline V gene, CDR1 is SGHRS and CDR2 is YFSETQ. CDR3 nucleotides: TGCGCCAGCAGCTTGGTAGCGGGGATGAAAAACATTCAGTACTTC. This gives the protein CASSLVAGMKNIQYF.

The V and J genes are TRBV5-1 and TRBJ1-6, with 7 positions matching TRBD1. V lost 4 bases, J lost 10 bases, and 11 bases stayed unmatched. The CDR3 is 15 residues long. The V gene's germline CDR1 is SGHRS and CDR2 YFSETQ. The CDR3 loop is CASSHSTQGSSPLHF. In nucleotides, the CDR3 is TGCGCCAGCAGCCACAGCACACAGGGGAGCTCACCCCTCCACTTT. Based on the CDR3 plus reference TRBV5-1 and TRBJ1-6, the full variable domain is KAGVTQTPRYLIKTRGQQVTLSCSPISGHRSVSWYQQTPGQGLQFLFEYFSETQRNKGNFPGRFSGRQFSNSRSEMNVSTLELGDSALYLCASSHSTQGSSPLHFGNGTRLTVT.

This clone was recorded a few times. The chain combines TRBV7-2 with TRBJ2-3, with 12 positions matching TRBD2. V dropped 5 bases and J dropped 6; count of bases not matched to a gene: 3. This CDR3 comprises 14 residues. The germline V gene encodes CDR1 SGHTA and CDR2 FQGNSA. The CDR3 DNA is TGTGCCAGCAGCCGTCTAGCGGGGGGGGATACGCAGTATTTT. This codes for CASSRLAGGDTQYF.

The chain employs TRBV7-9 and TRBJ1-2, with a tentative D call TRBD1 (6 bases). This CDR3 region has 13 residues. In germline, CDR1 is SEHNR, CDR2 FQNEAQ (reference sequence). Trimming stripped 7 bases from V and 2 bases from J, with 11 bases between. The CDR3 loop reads CASNPGQNYGYTF. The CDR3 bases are TGTGCCAGCAACCCCGGACAGAACTATGGCTACACCTTC.

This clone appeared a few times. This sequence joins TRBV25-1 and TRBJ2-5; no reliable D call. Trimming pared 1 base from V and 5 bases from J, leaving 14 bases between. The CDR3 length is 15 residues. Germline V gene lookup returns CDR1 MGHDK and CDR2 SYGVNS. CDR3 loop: CASSELADESETQYF. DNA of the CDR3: TGTGCCAGCAGTGAATTGGCGGATGAATCGGAGACCCAGTACTTC.

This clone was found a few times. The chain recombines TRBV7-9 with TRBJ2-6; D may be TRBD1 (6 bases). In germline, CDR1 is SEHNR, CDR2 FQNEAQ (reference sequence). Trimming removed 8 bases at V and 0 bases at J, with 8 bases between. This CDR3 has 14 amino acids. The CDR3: CASRGGSGANVLTF. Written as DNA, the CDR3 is TGTGCCAGCCGAGGGGGCTCTGGGGCCAACGTCCTGACTTTC.

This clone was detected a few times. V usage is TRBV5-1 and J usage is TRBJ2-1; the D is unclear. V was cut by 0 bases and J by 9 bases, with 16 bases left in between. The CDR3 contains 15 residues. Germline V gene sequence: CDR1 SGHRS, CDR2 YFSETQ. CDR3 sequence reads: CASSLGVPVPGEQFF. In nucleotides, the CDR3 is TGCGCCAGCAGCTTGGGAGTCCCTGTTCCCGGTGAGCAGTTCTTC. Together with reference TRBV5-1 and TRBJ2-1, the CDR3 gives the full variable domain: KAGVTQTPRYLIKTRGQQVTLSCSPISGHRSVSWYQQTPGQGLQFLFEYFSETQRNKGNFPGRFSGRQFSNSRSEMNVSTLELGDSALYLCASSLGVPVPGEQFFGPGTRLTVL.

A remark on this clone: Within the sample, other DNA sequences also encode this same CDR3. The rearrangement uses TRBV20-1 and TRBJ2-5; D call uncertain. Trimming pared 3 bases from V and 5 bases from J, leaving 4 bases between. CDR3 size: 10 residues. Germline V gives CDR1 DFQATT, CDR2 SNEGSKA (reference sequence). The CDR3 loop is CSASEETQYF. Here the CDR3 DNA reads TGCAGTGCTAGCGAGGAGACCCAGTACTTC.

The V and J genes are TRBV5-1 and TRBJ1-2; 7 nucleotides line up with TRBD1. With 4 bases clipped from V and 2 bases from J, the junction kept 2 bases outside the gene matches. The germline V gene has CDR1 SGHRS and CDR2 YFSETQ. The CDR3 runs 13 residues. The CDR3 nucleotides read TGCGCCAGCAGCCGGGGACAGAACTATGGCTACACCTTC. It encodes CASSRGQNYGYTF. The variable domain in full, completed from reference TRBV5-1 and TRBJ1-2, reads KAGVTQTPRYLIKTRGQQVTLSCSPISGHRSVSWYQQTPGQGLQFLFEYFSETQRNKGNFPGRFSGRQFSNSRSEMNVSTLELGDSALYLCASSRGQNYGYTFGSGTRLTVV.

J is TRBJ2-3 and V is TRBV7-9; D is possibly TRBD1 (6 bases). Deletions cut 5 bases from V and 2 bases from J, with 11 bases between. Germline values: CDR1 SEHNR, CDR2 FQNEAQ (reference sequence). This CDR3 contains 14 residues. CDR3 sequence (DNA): TGTGCCAGCAGCCTATGGGGGCTCACAGATACGCAGTATTTT. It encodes CASSLWGLTDTQYF.

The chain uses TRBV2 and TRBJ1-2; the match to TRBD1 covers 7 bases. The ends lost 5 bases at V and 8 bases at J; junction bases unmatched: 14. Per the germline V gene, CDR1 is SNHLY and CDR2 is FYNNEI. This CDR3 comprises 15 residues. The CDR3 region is CASSPYRGRQEGYTF. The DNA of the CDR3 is TGTGCCAGCAGTCCGTACAGGGGACGGCAAGAAGGCTACACCTTC.

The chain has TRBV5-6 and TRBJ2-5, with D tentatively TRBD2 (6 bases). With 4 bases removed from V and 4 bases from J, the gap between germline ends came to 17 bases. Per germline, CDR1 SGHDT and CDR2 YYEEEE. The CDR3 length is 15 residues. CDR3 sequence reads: CASSIGRAGIETQYF. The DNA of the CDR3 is TGTGCCAGCAGCATAGGCCGGGCGGGGATAGAGACCCAGTACTTC.

In nucleotides, the CDR3 is TGTGCCAGCTCACCACTGACAGGGATTAATGAAAAACTGTTTTTT. Its translation: CASSPLTGINEKLFF. V gene TRBV18 combines with J gene TRBJ1-4, with 7 bases aligning to TRBD1. This CDR3 is 15 amino acids long. Germline lookup yields CDR1 KGHSH and CDR2 LQKENI. Trimming took 1 base from V and 4 from J; bases not matched to a gene: 3.

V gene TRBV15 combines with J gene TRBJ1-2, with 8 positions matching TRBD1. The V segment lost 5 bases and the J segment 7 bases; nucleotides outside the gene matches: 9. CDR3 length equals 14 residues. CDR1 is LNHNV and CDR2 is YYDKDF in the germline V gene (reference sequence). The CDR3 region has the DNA TGTGCCACCAGCGGGGGTTGGACAGGGCTTGGCTACACCTTC. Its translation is CATSGGWTGLGYTF.

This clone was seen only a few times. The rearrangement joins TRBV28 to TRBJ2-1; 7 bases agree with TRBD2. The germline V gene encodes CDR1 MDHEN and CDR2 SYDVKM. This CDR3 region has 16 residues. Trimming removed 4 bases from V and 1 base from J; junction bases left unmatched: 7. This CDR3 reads CASSWGGISSYNEQFF. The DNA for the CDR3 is TGTGCCAGCAGTTGGGGGGGGATCTCATCCTACAATGAGCAGTTCTTC.

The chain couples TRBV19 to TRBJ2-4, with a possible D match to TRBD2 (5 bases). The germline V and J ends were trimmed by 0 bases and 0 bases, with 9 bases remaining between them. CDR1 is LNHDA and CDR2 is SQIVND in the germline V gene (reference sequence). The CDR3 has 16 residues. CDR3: CASSIDSGLAKNIQYF. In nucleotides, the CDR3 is TGTGCCAGTAGTATAGACAGCGGACTAGCCAAAAACATTCAGTACTTC.

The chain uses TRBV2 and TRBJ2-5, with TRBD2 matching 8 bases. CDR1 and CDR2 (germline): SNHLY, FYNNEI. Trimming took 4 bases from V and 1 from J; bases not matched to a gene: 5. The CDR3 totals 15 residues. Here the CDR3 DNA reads TGTGCCAGCAGTGCTTTACTAGCGGTCCAAGAGACCCAGTACTTC. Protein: CASSALLAVQETQYF.

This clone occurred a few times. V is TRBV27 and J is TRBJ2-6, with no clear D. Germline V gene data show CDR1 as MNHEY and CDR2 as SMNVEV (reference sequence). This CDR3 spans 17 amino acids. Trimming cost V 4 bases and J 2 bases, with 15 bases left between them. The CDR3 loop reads CASSSPSRDTGANVLTF. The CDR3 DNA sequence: TGTGCCAGCAGTTCCCCAAGCCGAGATACTGGGGCCAACGTCCTGACTTTC. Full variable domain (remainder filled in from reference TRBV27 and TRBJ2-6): EAQVTQNPRYLITVTGKKLTVTCSQNMNHEYMSWYRQDPGLGLRQIYYSMNVEVTDKGDVPEGYKVSRKEKRNFPLILESPSPNQTSLYFCASSSPSRDTGANVLTFGAGSRLTVL.

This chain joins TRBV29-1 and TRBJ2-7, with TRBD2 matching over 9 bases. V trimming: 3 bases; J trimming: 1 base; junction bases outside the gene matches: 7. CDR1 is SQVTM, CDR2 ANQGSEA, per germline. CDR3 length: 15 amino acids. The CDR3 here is CSVDFRGRDSYEQYF. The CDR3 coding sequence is TGCAGCGTTGATTTTCGCGGGAGGGATTCCTACGAGCAGTACTTC.

CDR3 sequence: CASSSGTGNNEQFF. CDR3 nucleotide sequence: TGCGCCAGCAGTTCCGGGACAGGGAATAATGAGCAGTTCTTC. This rearrangement joins TRBV10-1 to TRBJ2-1; 9 positions match TRBD1. The germline gives CDR1 WNHNN, CDR2 SYGVQD (reference sequence). The CDR3 length is 14 residues. Germline trimming cut 5 bases from V and 7 bases from J; bases unmatched to any gene: 6.

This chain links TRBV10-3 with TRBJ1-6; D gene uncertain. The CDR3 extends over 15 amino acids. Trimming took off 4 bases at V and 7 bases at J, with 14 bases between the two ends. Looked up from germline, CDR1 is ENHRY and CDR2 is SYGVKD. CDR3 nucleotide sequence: TGTGCCATCAGTGGCGGGCTGGCTCTCAATTCACCCCTCCACTTT. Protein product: CAISGGLALNSPLHF.

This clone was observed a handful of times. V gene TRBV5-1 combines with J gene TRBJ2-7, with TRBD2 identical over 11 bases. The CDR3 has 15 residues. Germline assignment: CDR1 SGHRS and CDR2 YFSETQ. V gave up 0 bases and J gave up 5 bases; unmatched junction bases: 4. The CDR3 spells CASSLGLAGTHEQYF. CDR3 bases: TGCGCCAGCAGCTTGGGACTAGCGGGAACCCACGAGCAGTACTTC.